The 32 T cell receptor beta chains in this list originate from one sample, sequenced in a study of spatial heterogeneity in lung cancer (dated 2019 in TCRdb). General conclusions and limits of the study: The tumor nonsynonymous mutation count correlated with the number of expanded alpha and beta TCRs within the tumor.

No antigen has been assigned to these receptors. To prepare the library, 5' RACE was applied. The sequencing machine was a NextSeq 500. The raw public reads went through TCRdb reprocessing: fastp at Q25, MiXCR clone calling, in-frame beta chains kept. Every distinct CDR3 protein forms one entry, paired with its most common genes and DNA. Across this sample there are more than 20,000 distinct CDR3 sequences, with 2.8% seen only once. Together, the top ten hold about 7.7% of the sample. In the paper's terms, the time point label means: sample taken at primary tumor resection. The specimen was lung tumor tissue, collected at surgery. These receptors originate from a male donor with early-stage non-small cell lung cancer.

This clonotype was seen repeatedly, ten times or more. The chain carries TRBV9 and TRBJ1-4; D ambiguous. Germline assignment: CDR1 SGDLS and CDR2 YYNGEE. The CDR3 contains 14 residues. V dropped 1 base and J dropped 0 bases, with 4 bases sitting between them. The CDR3 bases are TGTGCCAGCAGCGTAACCCCAACTAATGAAAAACTGTTTTTT. Translation gives CASSVTPTNEKLFF.

In its sample, this clonotype was seen many times. The chain is built from TRBV7-9 and TRBJ2-1; the match to TRBD2 covers 12 bases. The CDR3 length is 19 residues. Germline V gene sequence: CDR1 SEHNR, CDR2 FQNEAQ (reference sequence). J was trimmed by 6 bases and V by 1 base; bases with no gene match: 13. This CDR3 is CASSLVQTSGSHIRNEQFF. CDR3 coding DNA: TGTGCCAGCAGCTTAGTCCAGACTAGCGGGAGTCATATCCGCAATGAGCAGTTCTTC.

This clonotype was detected ten times or more. The J gene is TRBJ1-3, the V gene TRBV6-6, with D perhaps TRBD1 (6 bases). Trimming cost V 8 bases and J 7 bases, with 12 bases left between them. Germline values: CDR1 MNHNY, CDR2 SVGAGI (reference sequence). This CDR3 contains 12 residues. The CDR3 DNA reads TGTGCCAGCGGGGGGGGGCTCAACACCATATATTTT. Its protein is CASGGGLNTIYF.

This clonotype has at least ten counts. The chain uses TRBV5-1 and TRBJ2-7, with 9 bases lining up with TRBD1. This CDR3 comprises 14 residues. CDR1 SGHRS and CDR2 YFSETQ come from the germline V gene. Trimming took 2 bases from V and 3 from J; bases not matched to a gene: 3. CDR3 coding DNA: TGCGCCAGCAGCTTAGGACAGGGGATCTACGAGCAGTACTTC. As protein: CASSLGQGIYEQYF.

Many counts were recorded for this clonotype. V gene TRBV29-1 combines with J gene TRBJ1-5; D gene unclear. Per germline, CDR1 SQVTM and CDR2 ANQGSEA. The CDR3 is made up of 13 amino acids. With 6 bases removed from V and 3 bases from J, the gap between germline ends came to 12 bases. The CDR3 here is CSVPRGTNQPQHF. As DNA, the CDR3 is TGCAGCGTCCCAAGAGGTACCAATCAGCCCCAGCATTTT.

This clonotype was seen repeatedly, ten times or more. V is TRBV6-1 and J is TRBJ2-4, with D possibly TRBD1 on 5 matching bases. V was pared by 0 bases and J by 6 bases, with 9 bases between. Germline loops: CDR1 MNHNS, CDR2 SASEGT. The CDR3 sequence is 14 residues long. The CDR3: CASSEARQGNIQYF. In nucleotides, the CDR3 is TGTGCCAGCAGTGAAGCGCGGCAGGGAAACATTCAGTACTTC.

There are many counts of this clonotype. This chain links TRBV12-3 or TRBV12-4 with TRBJ2-3, with 8 bases identical to TRBD2. The ends lost 6 bases at V and 3 bases at J; junction bases unmatched: 14. The CDR3 is 17 residues long. CDR3 residues: CASSPLAGGGTTDTQYF. The CDR3 DNA follows: TGTGCCAGCAGCCCCCTTGCGGGAGGTGGTACTACAGATACGCAGTATTTT.

This clonotype was observed many times. The V gene is TRBV5-1, the J gene TRBJ1-3; D not certain. V shed 0 bases and J shed 0 bases, with 7 bases lying between them. CDR3 size: 15 residues. From germline, CDR1 is SGHRS and CDR2 YFSETQ. The CDR3 nucleotides are TGCGCCAGCAGCTTGGTCGGCAGCTCTGGAAACACCATATATTTT. This translates into CASSLVGSSGNTIYF.

This clonotype was observed at least ten times. The chain combines TRBV6-6 with TRBJ2-2, with D possibly matching TRBD2 (6 bases). Germline-derived CDR1 and CDR2 are MNHNY and SVGAGI (reference sequence). The CDR3 spans 12 residues. The ends were cut back, 4 bases at V and 8 bases at J, with 8 bases in the middle. The CDR3 reads CASSSAGGELFF. For the CDR3, the DNA is TGTGCCAGCAGTTCTGCGGGGGGGGAGCTGTTTTTT.

This clonotype showed up many times. V is TRBV7-2 and J is TRBJ1-2; 9 positions agree with TRBD1. CDR3 size: 16 residues. Germline lookup yields CDR1 SGHTA and CDR2 FQGNSA. V gave up 4 bases and J gave up 6 bases; unmatched junction bases: 12. CDR3 loop: CASSSQAGTGSDGYTF. CDR3 DNA: TGTGCCAGCAGCTCTCAAGCCGGGACAGGGAGCGATGGCTACACCTTC.

This clonotype has ten or more counts. V gene TRBV19 combines with J gene TRBJ1-5; no firm D call. The V gene's germline CDR1 is LNHDA and CDR2 SQIVND (reference sequence). This CDR3 comprises 16 residues. Trimming took off 3 bases at V and 0 bases at J, with 12 bases between the two ends. This CDR3 reads CASSMRPTFSNQPQHF. CDR3 DNA sequence: TGTGCCAGTAGTATGCGACCGACGTTTAGCAATCAGCCCCAGCATTTT.

This clonotype was observed many times. This chain uses TRBV5-1 with TRBJ1-1; TRBD1 matches at 8 bases. V lost 4 bases to trimming and J lost 1 base; unmatched junction nucleotides: 9. CDR1 and CDR2 from the germline V gene are SGHRS and YFSETQ. The CDR3 has 16 amino acids. The CDR3 sequence: CASSLQGAIGNTEAFF. The CDR3 bases are TGCGCCAGCAGCCTCCAGGGGGCTATCGGGAACACTGAAGCTTTCTTT.

The table lists this clonotype with many counts. The CDR3 DNA sequence: TGTGCCAGCAGTTATTGGGCCCTGGAGCAGTACTTC. Protein sequence: CASSYWALEQYF. The V gene is TRBV6-2 or TRBV6-3, the J gene TRBJ2-7; D call uncertain. Trimming removed 3 bases at V and 7 bases at J, with 10 bases between. Germline V CDR1 and CDR2: MNHEY, SVGEGT. The length of the CDR3 is 12 residues.

This clonotype was detected ten times or more. The V gene is TRBV12-3 or TRBV12-4, the J gene TRBJ1-2; TRBD1 aligns across 9 bases. V dropped 1 base and J dropped 8; count of bases not matched to a gene: 5. This CDR3 contains 14 residues. CDR3 loop: CASSLGGTGNGYTF. The CDR3 nucleotides read TGTGCCAGCAGTTTAGGTGGGACAGGGAACGGCTACACCTTC.

This clonotype appeared many times. The chain combines TRBV7-9 with TRBJ1-2; a weak D match, TRBD1 (5 bases). V was trimmed by 5 bases and J by 2 bases, leaving 9 bases between them. This CDR3 spans 13 amino acids. Germline CDR1 SEHNR, CDR2 FQNEAQ (reference sequence). The DNA for the CDR3 is TGTGCCAGCAGCCCCACAGGAAACTATGGCTACACCTTC. It codes for CASSPTGNYGYTF.

Ten or more counts support this clonotype. The chain links TRBV7-6 to TRBJ2-7; TRBD2 matches at 9 bases. This CDR3 region has 20 residues. V lost 0 bases, J lost 6 bases, and 21 bases stayed unmatched. Per germline, CDR1 SGHVS and CDR2 FNYEAQ. The CDR3: CASSLALQSSTRREGPEQYF. The CDR3 DNA is TGTGCCAGCAGCTTAGCGTTACAGTCTTCGACGAGGCGGGAGGGCCCCGAGCAGTACTTC.

This clonotype was found many times. This chain links TRBV24-1 with TRBJ2-7; unclear D gene. The germline V gene encodes CDR1 KGHDR and CDR2 SFDVKD. This CDR3 region has 14 residues. Trimming removed 2 bases at V and 3 bases at J, with 10 bases between. CDR3 in amino acids: CATSDSNSIYEQYF. CDR3 DNA: TGTGCCACCAGTGATTCTAACTCCATCTACGAGCAGTACTTC.

A few counts support this clonotype. V and J are TRBV20-1 and TRBJ1-2; possibly TRBD1 for D (6 bases). Trimming removed 3 bases from V and 8 bases from J, with 16 bases in between. The germline V gene encodes CDR1 DFQATT and CDR2 SNEGSKA (reference sequence). The CDR3 runs 13 residues. CDR3 in DNA: TGCAGTGCTAGGGGTCCAGGGGCAGGCGGCTACACCTTC. This translates into CSARGPGAGGYTF.

This clonotype was seen ten or more times. The chain links TRBV10-3 to TRBJ2-7, with 11 positions matching TRBD1. Germline V gives CDR1 ENHRY, CDR2 SYGVKD. The trim removed 4 bases at V and 3 bases at J, leaving 8 bases unmatched. This CDR3 has 16 residues. The CDR3 DNA is TGTGCCATCAGTGGTTCTTCCGGGACAGGGGGCTACGAGCAGTACTTC. Encoded protein: CAISGSSGTGGYEQYF.

This clonotype was picked up many times. The chain combines TRBV2 with TRBJ1-5, with D maybe TRBD1 (6 bases). The CDR3 length is 18 residues. Germline V gene lookup returns CDR1 SNHLY and CDR2 FYNNEI. Trimming cost V 1 base and J 0 bases, with 16 bases left between them. This chain's CDR3 is CASSEGAGQRYSNQPQHF. In DNA form, the CDR3 reads TGTGCCAGCAGTGAAGGAGCGGGACAACGTTATAGCAATCAGCCCCAGCATTTT.

This clonotype was recorded at least ten times. An end of the junction does not agree with germline; a read error may underlie this. J is TRBJ1-5 and V is TRBV12-3 or TRBV12-4; D remains ambiguous. The CDR3 extends over 16 amino acids. The CDR3 loop is CASSPRGGSGNQPQHF. The CDR3 DNA reads TGTGCCAGCAGTCCCCGGGGAGGGTCCGGCAACCAGCCCCAGCATTTT.

This clonotype was detected many times. The V call is TRBV7-9, the J call TRBJ1-1; D is perhaps TRBD1 (6 bases). From germline, CDR1 is SEHNR and CDR2 FQNEAQ (reference sequence). This CDR3 spans 17 amino acids. V was clipped by 4 bases and J by 2 bases, with 20 bases between them. CDR3 nucleotide sequence: TGTGCCAGCAGCTCCCGGGGCACAGGGCTAGGCAACACTGAAGCTTTCTTT. It translates to CASSSRGTGLGNTEAFF. The full variable domain, with the rest looked up from reference TRBV7-9 and TRBJ1-1, is DTGVSQNPRHKITKRGQNVTFRCDPISEHNRLYWYRQTLGQGPEFLTYFQNEAQLEKSRLLSDRFSAERPKGSFSTLEIQRTEQGDSAMYLCASSSRGTGLGNTEAFFGQGTRLTVV.

Concerning this clonotype: Possible read error: a much larger clone is one base away. The chain is built from TRBV7-8 and TRBJ1-5; D is undetermined. Trimming removed 4 bases at V and 7 bases at J, with 11 bases between. The germline V gene has CDR1 SGHVS and CDR2 FQNEAQ. The CDR3 is 13 residues long. The CDR3 nucleotides are TGTGCCAGCAGCTATCGGGAAAGGCAGCCCCAGCATTTT. Translated, it gives CASSYRERQPQHF.

This clonotype was picked up many times. CDR3 coding DNA: TGTGCCAGCAGCTTAGTCCAAGAGAAGGGACAGGGGAATACTGAAGCTTTCTTT. This codes for CASSLVQEKGQGNTEAFF. This chain joins TRBV11-3 and TRBJ1-1, with 10 bases fitting TRBD1. V lost 1 base, J lost 5 bases, and 13 bases stayed unmatched. Germline V gene sequence: CDR1 SGHNT, CDR2 YENEEA. CDR3 length equals 18 residues.

By sample share, this clonotype is medium-sized. The chain uses TRBV7-2 and TRBJ1-2; D perhaps matches TRBD1 (5 bases). The CDR3 totals 12 residues. Germline loops: CDR1 SGHTA, CDR2 FQGNSA. Between the trimmed V and J ends, which lost 3 bases and 5 bases, there was a span of 7 bases. The CDR3 loop is CASSLQGYGYTF. The CDR3 nucleotides read TGTGCCAGCAGCTTGCAGGGATATGGCTACACCTTC.

This clonotype was found many times. V usage is TRBV20-1 and J usage is TRBJ2-1; 9 bases are a match to TRBD2. After removal of 1 base from V and 7 bases from J, the junction contained 5 bases not matched to a gene. CDR1 and CDR2 from the germline V gene are DFQATT and SNEGSKA (reference sequence). The CDR3 loop spans 14 amino acids. CDR3 DNA sequence: TGCAGTGCTAGAGTGCCGGGACTAGCAAATGAGCAGTTCTTC. Its translation: CSARVPGLANEQFF.

This clonotype has at least ten counts. This chain links TRBV27 with TRBJ2-3, with 12 bases lining up with TRBD2. This CDR3 has 19 amino acids. Germline V gene sequence: CDR1 MNHEY, CDR2 SMNVEV (reference sequence). The trim removed 0 bases at V and 2 bases at J, leaving 9 bases unmatched. For the CDR3, the DNA is TGTGCCAGCAGTTTATCCGGCGGGCTAGCGGGAGGGCCCACAGATACGCAGTATTTT. Translation: CASSLSGGLAGGPTDTQYF.

In its sample, this clonotype was seen many times. The chain combines TRBV11-2 with TRBJ2-2, with D uncertain. This CDR3 region has 14 residues. V gave up 2 bases and J gave up 6 bases, with 10 bases separating them. CDR1 is SGHAT and CDR2 is FQNNGV in the germline V gene. The CDR3 spells CASSLTRQAGELFF. As DNA, the CDR3 is TGTGCCAGCAGCTTAACTCGGCAGGCCGGGGAGCTGTTTTTT.

Many counts were recorded for this clonotype. The V and J genes are TRBV10-3 and TRBJ2-3; tentatively, D is TRBD1 (6 bases). Germline CDR1 reads ENHRY; CDR2 reads SYGVKD. Deletions cut 2 bases from V and 2 bases from J, with 17 bases between. The CDR3 contains 17 residues. Here the CDR3 DNA reads TGTGCCATCAGTGAGGAAAGGGGGTTCCGATTCACAGATACGCAGTATTTT. This translates into CAISEERGFRFTDTQYF.

This clonotype was counted once. Since no conserved phenylalanine or tryptophan closes the CDR3, a read error is the likely cause. V is TRBV29-1 and J is TRBJ2-7, with D possibly matching TRBD1 (6 bases). CDR3 length: 15 residues. Germline CDR1 SQVTM, CDR2 ANQGSEA. V shed 0 bases and J shed 2 bases, with 14 bases lying between them. The CDR3 DNA reads TGCAGCGTTGAAGATCGAGGCACAGGGACCTACGAGCAGTACCTT. Its translation is CSVEDRGTGTYEQYL.

This clonotype has at least ten counts. CDR3 amino acids: CSATGFNGTTWYEQFF. The CDR3 nucleotides read TGCAGTGCTACGGGGTTTAATGGGACCACGTGGTATGAGCAGTTCTTC. This rearrangement joins TRBV20-1 to TRBJ2-1, with D perhaps being TRBD1 or TRBD2 (5 bases each). The length of the CDR3 is 16 residues. Trimming shortened V by 4 bases and J by 8 bases, and 24 bases separated the two germline ends. The V gene's germline CDR1 is DFQATT and CDR2 SNEGSKA (reference sequence).

This clonotype was counted at least ten times. The chain has TRBV29-1 and TRBJ2-2; tentative D call: TRBD2 (5 bases). Germline V gives CDR1 SQVTM, CDR2 ANQGSEA. V lost 7 bases and J 5 bases, leaving 14 bases between the germline ends. The length of the CDR3 is 13 residues. CDR3 amino acids: CSASGLKTGELFF. DNA of the CDR3: TGCAGCGCCAGTGGACTCAAGACCGGGGAGCTGTTTTTT.